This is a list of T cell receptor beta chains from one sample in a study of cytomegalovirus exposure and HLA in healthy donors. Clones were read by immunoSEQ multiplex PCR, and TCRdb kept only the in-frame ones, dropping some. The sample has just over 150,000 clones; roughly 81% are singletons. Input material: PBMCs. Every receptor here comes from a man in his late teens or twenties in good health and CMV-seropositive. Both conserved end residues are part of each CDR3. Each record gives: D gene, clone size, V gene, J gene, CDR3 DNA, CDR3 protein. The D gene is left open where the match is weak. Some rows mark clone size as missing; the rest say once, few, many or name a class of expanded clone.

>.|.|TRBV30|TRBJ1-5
TGTGCCTGGAGTGTAGGAGGAGATCAGCCCCAGCATTTT
CAWSVGGDQPQHF
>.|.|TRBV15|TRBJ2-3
TGTGCCACCAGCAGAGATAATGTGGCGGGGACTTATACGCAGTATTTT
CATSRDNVAGTYTQYF
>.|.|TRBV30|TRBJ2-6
TGTGCCTGGAGTTCGGGACACCTCTCTGGGGCCAACGTCCTGACTTTC
CAWSSGHLSGANVLTF
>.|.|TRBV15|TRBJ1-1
TGTGCCACCAGCAGCTCCCGTAGTCCTGAAGCTTTCTTT
CATSSSRSPEAFF
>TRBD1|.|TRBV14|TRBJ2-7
TGTGCCAGCAGCGGCCTAGGACAGGGGTCTTCCTACGAGCAGTACTTC
CASSGLGQGSSYEQYF
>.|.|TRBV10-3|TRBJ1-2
TGTGCCATCAGTACAGGGTGGGGCTATGGCTACACCTTC
CAISTGWGYGYTF
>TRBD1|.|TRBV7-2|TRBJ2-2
TGTGCCAGCAACCCGGGACAGGGTTACACCGGGGAGCTGTTTTTT
CASNPGQGYTGELFF
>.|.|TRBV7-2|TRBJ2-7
TGTGCCAGCAGCCTCGGGCGGGGCTCCTACGAGCAGTACTTC
CASSLGRGSYEQYF
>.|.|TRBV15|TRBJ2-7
TGTGCCACCGCCCGGGACACCTCCTACGAGCAGTACTTC
CATARDTSYEQYF
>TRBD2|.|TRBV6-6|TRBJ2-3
TGTGCCAGCAGCCCGGCAGCGGGGGAAGATACGCAGTATTTT
CASSPAAGEDTQYF
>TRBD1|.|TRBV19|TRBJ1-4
TGTGCCAGTAGTAACGTGGTAGGGGGCAGGACTAATGAAAAACTGTTTTTT
CASSNVVGGRTNEKLFF
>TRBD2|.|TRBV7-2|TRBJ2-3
TGTGCCAGCAGTTCAAGGGCGGGGGGATGGGATACGCAGTATTTT
CASSSRAGGWDTQYF
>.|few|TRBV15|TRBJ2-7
TGTGCCACCAGCGCGATGGCGGCGGACAATTCAGGGCAGTACTTC
CATSAMAADNSGQYF
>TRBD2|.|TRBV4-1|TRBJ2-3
TGCGCCAGCAGCCACGGAGCGGGGGGGTCAGATACGCAGTATTTT
CASSHGAGGSDTQYF
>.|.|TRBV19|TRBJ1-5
TGTGCCAGTAGTATCCAGGAGGGGTTAGGCAATCAGCCCCAGCATTTT
CASSIQEGLGNQPQHF
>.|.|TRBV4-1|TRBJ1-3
TGCGCCAGCAGCCAAGATAGTGGAGGCCTCTCTGGAAACACCATATATTTT
CASSQDSGGLSGNTIYF
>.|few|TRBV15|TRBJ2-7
TGTGCCACCAGCAGAGATAAGGCCGGAGTCTCCTACGAGCAGTACTTC
CATSRDKAGVSYEQYF
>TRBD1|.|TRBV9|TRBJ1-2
TGTGCCAGCAGCGAGGGGACAGTTAACTATGGCTACACCTTC
CASSEGTVNYGYTF
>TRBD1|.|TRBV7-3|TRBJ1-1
TGTGCCAGCAGCCCGGGACAGACGAACACTGAAGCTTTCTTT
CASSPGQTNTEAFF
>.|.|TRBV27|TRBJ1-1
TGTGCCAGCAGCCCGTCAAGCATGAACACTGAAGCTTTCTTT
CASSPSSMNTEAFF
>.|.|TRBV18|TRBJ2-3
TGTGCCAGCTCACCGATCCCTCGGGATAGTTACACAGATACGCAGTATTTT
CASSPIPRDSYTDTQYF
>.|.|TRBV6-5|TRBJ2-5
TGTGCCAGCAGTTACTCGTCCCAGGGGCGGGGGGAGACCCAGTACTTC
CASSYSSQGRGETQYF
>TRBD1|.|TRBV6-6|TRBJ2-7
TGTGCCAGCAGTGGGGACAGGAGCTACGAGCAGTACTTC
CASSGDRSYEQYF
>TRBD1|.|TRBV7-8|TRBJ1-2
TGTGCCAGCAGCCCAGACAGGGACCTTAACTATGGCTACACCTTC
CASSPDRDLNYGYTF
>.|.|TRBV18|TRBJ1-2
TGTGCCAGCTCACCACAGGGAGAGACGTTCTATGGCTACACCTTC
CASSPQGETFYGYTF
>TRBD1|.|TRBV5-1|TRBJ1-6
TGCGCCAGCAGCTTTGGTAGGGGGCCGCTGATTGAGTCACCCCTCCACTTT
CASSFGRGPLIESPLHF
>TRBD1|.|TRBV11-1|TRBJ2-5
TGTGCCAGCAGCTTAGAACAGGGGGGGACCCAGTACTTC
CASSLEQGGTQYF
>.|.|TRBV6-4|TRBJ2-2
TGTGCCAGCAGTGCCCAACCCCCCAGGGGGAACACCGGGGAGCTGTTTTTT
CASSAQPPRGNTGELFF
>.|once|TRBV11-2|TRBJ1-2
TGTGCCAGCAGCTTAGGGGGCCTCGGGCAAGGCTACACCTTC
CASSLGGLGQGYTF
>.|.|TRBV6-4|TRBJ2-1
TGTGCCAGCAGTGACGGTAGCGGACCCTACAATGAGCAGTTCTTC
CASSDGSGPYNEQFF
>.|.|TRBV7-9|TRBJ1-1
TGTGCCAGCAGCTGGGCGGGCGACACTGAAGCTTTCTTT
CASSWAGDTEAFF
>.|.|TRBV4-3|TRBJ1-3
TGCGCCAGCAGCCCGTCAACAGGCCACTCTGGAAACACCATATATTTT
CASSPSTGHSGNTIYF
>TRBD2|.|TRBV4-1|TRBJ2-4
TGCGCCAGCAGCCAGGGAGTGGTAGCGGGGGGGGTGGCCAAAAACAGTCAGTACTTC
CASSQGVVAGGVAKNSQYF
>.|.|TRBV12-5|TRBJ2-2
TGTGCTAGTGGACTGCTACCGACGGGCACCGGGGAGCTGTTTTTT
CASGLLPTGTGELFF
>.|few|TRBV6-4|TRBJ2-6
TGTGCCAGCAGTGACTCCGCAAACTCTGGGGCCAACGGCCTGACTTTC
CASSDSANSGANGLTF
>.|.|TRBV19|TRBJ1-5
TGTGCCAGTAGTATAGATCGGCCGGGAGGCCAGCCCCAGCATTTT
CASSIDRPGGQPQHF
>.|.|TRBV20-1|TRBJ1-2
TGCAGTGCTAGAGCATACTATGGCTACACCTTC
CSARAYYGYTF
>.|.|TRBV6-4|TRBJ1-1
TGTGCCAGCAGTGTAGAAGTGAACACTGAAGCTTTCTTT
CASSVEVNTEAFF
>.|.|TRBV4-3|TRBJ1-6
TGCGCCAGCAGCCGAGACAGGAATTCACCCCTCCACTTT
CASSRDRNSPLHF
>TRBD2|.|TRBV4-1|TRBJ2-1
TGCGCCAGCAGCCAAGTGGCTAGCGGGGTCTACAATGAGCAGTTCTTC
CASSQVASGVYNEQFF